The entry below gives a single T cell receptor beta chain sequence along with its context. Its antigen has not been determined. Per-base quality was not reported, and no clone a single base away is much larger than it. Inclusive of the bounding cysteine and phenylalanine, the CDR3 is 17 residues long. Only the CDR3 portion is preserved as DNA: 51 bases, with reading frame beginning at the first base. CDR1 and CDR2 were assigned from the germline V gene (reference sequence) as SEHNR and FQNEAQ. Relative to germline, V is 3 bases shorter and J is 5 bases shorter, with 22 bases between their ends. To sequence the TCRbeta CDR3 region, genomic DNA was isolated from the sorted cells. The immunoSEQ Assay was used to sequence the TCRbeta CDR3 regions. In TCRdb, the immuneACCESS table is reduced to in-frame sequences with V and J assigned. These tables do not hold every clone; where another copy was compared, an unresolved V gene accounts for under half, and the others remain unexplained. This sample gives around 20,000 clones in total; roughly 81% of them show up just once. Of the sample, more than 50% falls within the top ten clones.

The source of the sample is a study of OX40 agonist ivuxolimab in advanced cancers. Regarding the complete study: Ivuxolimab, which targeted the costimulatory receptor OX40 (CD134), was an agonistic, fully human IgG2 monoclonal antibody. Patients were allowed to have had prior anti-PD-1, anti-PD-L1 or anti-CTLA-4 therapy, and approximately 39% of the dose-escalation patients had been treated with checkpoint inhibitors. The purpose of peripheral TCRbeta sequencing was to test whether ivuxolimab changed TCR sequence diversity and led to clonal T-cell expansion. Partial responses were achieved by three dose-escalation patients, of whom one had hepatocellular carcinoma and two had cutaneous melanoma. In the dose-escalation cohort, nearly 85% of patients were male, and the mean age was 60 years with a range of roughly 23 to 90. The paper describes the monotherapy dose-escalation part (N of about 47 patients) of the phase I trial of ivuxolimab. Intravenous ivuxolimab was administered to patients every 2 weeks at six dose levels: 0.01, 0.1, 0.3, 1.5, 3 and 10 mg/kg. Among the approximately 54 dose-escalation patients, some 20 had hepatocellular carcinoma, around 15 melanoma, 9 renal cell carcinoma and 9 head and neck cancer.

General findings and caveats noted by the study authors: Partial responders in the 0.1-3.0 mg/kg groups had among the lowest normalized peripheral clonal expansion, especially among CD8+ T cells. Which antigens the clonally expanded peripheral T cells were specific for was not determined. Low levels of normalized T-cell clonal expansion were also shown by some nonresponding patients. At doses from 0.1 to 3.0 mg/kg, clonal expansion was seen in both CD4+ and CD8+ blood T cells between baseline and week 6. After ivuxolimab, expanded clones were on average more numerous among CD8+ T cells than among CD4+ T cells.

The trial excluded patients who had a history of autoimmune disease or who were on systemic immunosuppression. Peripheral blood for TCR sequencing was collected from all dose cohorts at baseline, on cycle 4 day 1, and on cycle 7 day 1. Samples were obtained from an open-label, multicenter, first-in-human phase I dose-escalation trial of ivuxolimab. The trial enrolled adults with locally advanced or metastatic head and neck squamous cell, hepatocellular, melanoma or renal cell carcinoma. Before TCR sequencing, CD4+ T cells and CD8+ T cells were sorted from peripheral blood as separate populations. The receptor chain draws on TRBV7-9 and TRBJ2-5, with a weak D call of TRBD2 (6 bases match). This TCR was recovered from an adult with an advanced solid tumor such as melanoma, head and neck, liver or kidney cancer. Here the sequenced sample was CD4+ or CD8+ T cells sorted from blood, taken in a trial of the OX40 agonist ivuxolimab. The CDR3 loop reads CASSFPRSGQDTETQYF. The nucleotide sequence is TGTGCCAGCAGCTTCCCCCGTAGCGGCCAAGATACGGAGACCCAGTACTTC. The CDR3 plus the reference TRBV7-9 and TRBJ2-5 genes for the other parts give the full variable domain: DTGVSQNPRHKITKRGQNVTFRCDPISEHNRLYWYRQTLGQGPEFLTYFQNEAQLEKSRLLSDRFSAERPKGSFSTLEIQRTEQGDSAMYLCASSFPRSGQDTETQYFGPGTRLLVL.